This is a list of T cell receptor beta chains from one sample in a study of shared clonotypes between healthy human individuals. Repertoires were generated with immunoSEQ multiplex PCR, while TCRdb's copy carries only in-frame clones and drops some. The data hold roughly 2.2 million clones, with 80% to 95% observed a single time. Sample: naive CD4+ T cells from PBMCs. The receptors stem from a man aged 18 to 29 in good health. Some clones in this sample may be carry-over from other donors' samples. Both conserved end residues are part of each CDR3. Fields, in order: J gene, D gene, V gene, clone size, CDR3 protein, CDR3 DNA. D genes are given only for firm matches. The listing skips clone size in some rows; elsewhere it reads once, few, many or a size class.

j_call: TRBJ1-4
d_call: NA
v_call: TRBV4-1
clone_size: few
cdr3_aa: CASAPRGSNEKLFF
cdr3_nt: TGCGCCTCGGCCCCTCGAGGGTCTAATGAAAAACTGTTTTTT

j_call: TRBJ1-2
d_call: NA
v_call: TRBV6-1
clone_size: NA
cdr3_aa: CASSEAGGNYGYTF
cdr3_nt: TGTGCCAGCAGTGAAGCGGGGGGGAACTATGGCTACACCTTC

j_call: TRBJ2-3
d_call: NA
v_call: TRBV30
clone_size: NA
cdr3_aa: CAWSVVTGAGRYTDTQYF
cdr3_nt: TGTGCCTGGAGTGTCGTTACCGGGGCCGGGAGATACACAGATACGCAGTATTTT

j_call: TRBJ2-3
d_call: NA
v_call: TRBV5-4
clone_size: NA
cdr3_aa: CASSLSSGVDTQYF
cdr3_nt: TGTGCCAGCAGCCTATCGTCCGGCGTAGATACGCAGTATTTT

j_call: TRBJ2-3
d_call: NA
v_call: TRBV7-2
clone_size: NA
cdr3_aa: CASSPRGGRPDTQYF
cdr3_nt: TGTGCCAGCAGCCCCCGCGGTGGCCGTCCAGATACGCAGTATTTT

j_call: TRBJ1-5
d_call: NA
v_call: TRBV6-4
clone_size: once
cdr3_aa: CASRITGRVSNQPQHF
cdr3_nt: TGTGCCAGCAGAATAACAGGGAGGGTGAGCAATCAGCCCCAGCATTTT

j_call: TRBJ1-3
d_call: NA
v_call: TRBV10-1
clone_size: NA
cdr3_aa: CARGGSNSGNTIYF
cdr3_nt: TGCGCCAGGGGTGGGTCCAACTCGGGAAACACCATATATTTT

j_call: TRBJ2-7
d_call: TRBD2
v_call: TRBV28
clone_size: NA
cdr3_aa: CASSQAGRASEQYF
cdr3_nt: TGTGCCAGCAGTCAAGCGGGGAGGGCCTCCGAGCAGTACTTC

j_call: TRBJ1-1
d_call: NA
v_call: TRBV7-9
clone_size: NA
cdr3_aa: CASSSVPGRTEAFF
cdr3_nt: TGTGCCAGCAGCTCGGTCCCAGGGAGGACTGAAGCTTTCTTT

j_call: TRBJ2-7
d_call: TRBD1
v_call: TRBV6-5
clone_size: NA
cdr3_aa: CASSTGGAEAYEQYF
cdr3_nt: TGTGCCAGCAGCACAGGGGGCGCGGAGGCCTACGAGCAGTACTTC

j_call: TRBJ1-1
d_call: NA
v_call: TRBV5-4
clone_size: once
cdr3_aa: CASSLEEGNTEAFF
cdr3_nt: TGTGCCAGCAGCTTAGAGGAAGGAAACACTGAAGCTTTCTTT

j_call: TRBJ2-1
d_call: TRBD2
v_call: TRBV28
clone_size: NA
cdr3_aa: CASRGLAIGEQFF
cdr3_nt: TGTGCCAGCAGGGGACTAGCTATCGGTGAGCAGTTCTTC

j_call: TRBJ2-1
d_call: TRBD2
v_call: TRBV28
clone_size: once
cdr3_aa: CASSPGLAGGQYNEQFF
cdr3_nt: TGTGCCAGCAGCCCGGGACTAGCGGGAGGCCAATACAATGAGCAGTTCTTC

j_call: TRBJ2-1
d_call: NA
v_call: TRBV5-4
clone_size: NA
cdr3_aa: CASSGKGTTYNEQFF
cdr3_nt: TGTGCCAGCAGCGGGAAAGGGACGACCTACAATGAGCAGTTCTTC

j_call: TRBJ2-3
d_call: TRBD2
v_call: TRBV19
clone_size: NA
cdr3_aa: CASSATSGSLLSTDTQYF
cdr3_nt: TGTGCCAGTAGTGCTACTAGCGGGAGCCTCCTCTCAACAGATACGCAGTATTTT

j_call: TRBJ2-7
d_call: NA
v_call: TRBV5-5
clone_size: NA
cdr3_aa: CASSLYRSYEQYF
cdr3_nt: TGTGCCAGCAGCTTGTACAGGAGCTACGAGCAGTACTTC

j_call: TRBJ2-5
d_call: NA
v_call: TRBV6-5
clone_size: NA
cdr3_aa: CASSYSPRRTQYF
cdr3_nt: TGTGCCAGCAGTTACTCGCCAAGGCGTACCCAGTACTTC

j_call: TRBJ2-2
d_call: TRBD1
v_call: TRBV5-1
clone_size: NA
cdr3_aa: CASSQGGANTGELFF
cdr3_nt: TGCGCCAGCAGCCAAGGGGGCGCGAACACCGGGGAGCTGTTTTTT

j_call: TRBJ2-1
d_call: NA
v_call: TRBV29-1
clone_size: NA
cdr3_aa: CSVLRRYNEQFF
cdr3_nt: TGCAGCGTCCTCAGGAGGTACAATGAGCAGTTCTTC

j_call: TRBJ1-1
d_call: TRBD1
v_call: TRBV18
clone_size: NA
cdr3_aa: CASSPLGTGAEAFF
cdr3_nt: TGTGCCAGCTCACCCCTGGGAACAGGGGCTGAAGCTTTCTTT

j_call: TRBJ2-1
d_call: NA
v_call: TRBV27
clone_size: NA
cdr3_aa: CASSPQRPYNEQFF
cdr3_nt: TGTGCCAGCAGTCCTCAGCGCCCCTACAATGAGCAGTTCTTC